The 31 T cell receptor beta chains presented below share a single source sample, sequenced in a study of T cell responses to AZD1222 COVID-19 vaccine. Sequencing was performed with immunoSEQ multiplex PCR; in TCRdb, only in-frame clones are kept and a portion is missing. The sample shows more than 95,000 clones, 92% of them seen only once. The source was peripheral blood, collected 28 days after the second AZD1222 dose. These receptors all stem from an adult who received the AZD1222 COVID-19 vaccine.

This clone was detected only once. The gene calls are TRBV19 and TRBJ1-2, with D possibly being TRBD1 (6 bases). Trimming pared 6 bases from V and 2 bases from J, leaving 10 bases between. The V gene's germline CDR1 is LNHDA and CDR2 SQIVND (reference sequence). The CDR3 is made up of 13 amino acids. The CDR3 sequence: CASSFGQNYGYTF. The CDR3 bases are TGTGCCAGTAGCTTCGGACAGAACTATGGCTACACCTTC.

The V and J genes are TRBV27 and TRBJ1-5; D is perhaps TRBD1 (5 bases). The CDR3 consists of 15 residues. V was pared by 4 bases and J by 1 base, with 11 bases between. The germline gives CDR1 MNHEY, CDR2 SMNVEV (reference sequence). CDR3 coding DNA: TGTGCCAGCAGTTCCCTGGGGGGGAGCAATCAGCCCCAGCATTTT. Its protein product is CASSSLGGSNQPQHF.

The rearrangement uses TRBV28 and TRBJ1-5, with D uncertain. The length of the CDR3 is 15 residues. V was pared by 6 bases and J by 4 bases, with 16 bases between. The germline V gene encodes CDR1 MDHEN and CDR2 SYDVKM. Written as DNA, the CDR3 is TGTGCCAGCAGGCCCGGTGGCAGTACTAATCAGCCCCAGCATTTT. It yields the protein CASRPGGSTNQPQHF. The whole variable domain, remainder taken from reference TRBV28 and TRBJ1-5, is DVKVTQSSRYLVKRTGEKVFLECVQDMDHENMFWYRQDPGLGLRLIYFSYDVKMKEKGDIPEGYSVSREKKERFSLILESASTNQTSMYLCASRPGGSTNQPQHFGDGTRLSIL.

V is TRBV30 and J is TRBJ1-3; D may be TRBD1 (5 bases). This CDR3 comprises 13 residues. Germline loops: CDR1 GTSNPN, CDR2 SVGIG (reference sequence). The ends were cut back, 5 bases at V and 0 bases at J, with 8 bases in the middle. The CDR3 protein is CAWAGSSGNTIYF. For the CDR3, the DNA is TGTGCCTGGGCAGGGAGCTCTGGAAACACCATATATTTT.

V and J are TRBV28 and TRBJ1-2, with a tentative D call TRBD1 (5 bases). This CDR3 region has 13 residues. Per germline, CDR1 MDHEN and CDR2 SYDVKM. V dropped 5 bases and J dropped 4 bases, with 11 bases sitting between them. The CDR3 bases are TGTGCCAGCAGTGTGACAGCCGTCTATGGCTACACCTTC. As protein: CASSVTAVYGYTF.

The gene calls are TRBV7-2 and TRBJ1-5; D call uncertain. V lost 1 base to trimming and J lost 3 bases, with 13 bases between them. Germline CDR1 reads SGHTA; CDR2 reads FQGNSA. The CDR3 loop spans 16 amino acids. The CDR3 sequence: CASSLGSGGDNQPQHF. The CDR3 DNA reads as TGTGCCAGCAGCTTAGGTTCCGGTGGGGACAATCAGCCCCAGCATTTT.

V is TRBV18 and J is TRBJ2-2; D is perhaps TRBD2 (6 bases). This CDR3 contains 16 residues. Germline-derived CDR1 and CDR2 are KGHSH and LQKENI. V shed 1 base and J shed 6 bases, with 15 bases lying between them. CDR3 in DNA: TGTGCCAGCTCACCACGGAGGGGCGCTGAGGCCGGGGAGCTGTTTTTT. It yields the protein CASSPRRGAEAGELFF.

The chain has TRBV25-1 and TRBJ2-3, with D tentatively TRBD2 (6 bases). Germline V gene lookup returns CDR1 MGHDK and CDR2 SYGVNS. Trimming removed 3 bases at V and 0 bases at J, with 16 bases between. There are 17 residues in the CDR3. CDR3 amino acids: CASSEDGGLPSTDTQYF. The CDR3 DNA reads TGTGCCAGCAGTGAGGATGGTGGACTACCTAGCACAGATACGCAGTATTTT. Combining the CDR3 with reference TRBV25-1 and TRBJ2-3 gives the whole variable domain EADIYQTPRYLVIGTGKKITLECSQTMGHDKMYWYQQDPGMELHLIHYSYGVNSTEKGDLSSESTVSRIRTEHFPLTLESARPSHTSQYLCASSEDGGLPSTDTQYFGPGTRLTVL.

The count of this clone is one. This chain links TRBV20-1 with TRBJ2-7, with 10 nucleotides matching TRBD2. Germline V gene lookup returns CDR1 DFQATT and CDR2 SNEGSKA (reference sequence). V lost 3 bases, J lost 2 bases, and 4 bases stayed unmatched. This CDR3 region has 14 residues. The chain's CDR3 is CSASKGTSAYEQYF. The DNA for the CDR3 is TGCAGTGCTAGTAAGGGGACTAGCGCCTACGAGCAGTACTTC.

This clone appeared once. V and J are TRBV6-1 and TRBJ1-6, with D unresolved. This CDR3 has 12 amino acids. CDR1 MNHNS and CDR2 SASEGT come from the germline V gene. V lost 1 base and J lost 14, with 9 bases in between. CDR3 coding DNA: TGTGCCAGCAGTGAAGTCTTGAAGACCCTCCACTTT. Translated: CASSEVLKTLHF.

The chain recombines TRBV30 with TRBJ2-2; D may be TRBD2 (5 bases). Germline loops: CDR1 GTSNPN, CDR2 SVGIG (reference sequence). The V and J ends lost 0 bases and 5 bases respectively, with 19 bases between them. The CDR3 length is 17 residues. Here the CDR3 DNA reads TGTGCCTGGAGTGTACCACTTCTAGGGAGCCTGACCGGGGAGCTGTTTTTT. It translates to CAWSVPLLGSLTGELFF.

CDR3 coding DNA: TGTGCCAGTAGTATTTCAGGGGCAATGACCCAGTACTTC. Translation gives CASSISGAMTQYF. The V gene is TRBV19, the J gene TRBJ2-5; tentative D call: TRBD1 (6 bases). The CDR3 loop spans 13 amino acids. V lost 3 bases and J lost 7, with 12 bases in between. Germline V gene data show CDR1 as LNHDA and CDR2 as SQIVND (reference sequence).

The chain employs TRBV13 and TRBJ2-7; perhaps D is TRBD1 or TRBD2 (5 bases each). Germline CDR1 reads PRHDT; CDR2 reads FYEKMQ (reference sequence). The CDR3 loop spans 14 amino acids. The V and J ends lost 0 bases and 7 bases respectively, with 13 bases between them. The CDR3 is CASSLGPGSGEQYF. The CDR3 nucleotides read TGTGCCAGCAGCTTAGGGCCAGGGTCGGGGGAGCAGTACTTC. The whole variable domain, remainder taken from reference TRBV13 and TRBJ2-7, is AAGVIQSPRHLIKEKRETATLKCYPIPRHDTVYWYQQGPGQDPQFLISFYEKMQSDKGSIPDRFSAQQFSDYHSELNMSSLELGDSALYFCASSLGPGSGEQYFGPGTRLTVT.

The chain is built from TRBV11-2 and TRBJ1-4; 7 positions agree with TRBD1. V gave up 4 bases and J gave up 4 bases; unmatched junction bases: 9. The CDR3 covers 16 residues. CDR1 is SGHAT and CDR2 is FQNNGV in the germline V gene. CDR3 sequence reads: CASSYPAGGSNEKLFF. CDR3 coding DNA: TGTGCCAGCAGCTATCCCGCAGGGGGGAGTAATGAAAAACTGTTTTTT.

The rearrangement links TRBV6-4 to TRBJ1-1; 9 bases agree with TRBD1. Per germline, CDR1 MRHNA and CDR2 SNTAGT. J was trimmed by 6 bases and V by 6 bases; bases with no gene match: 8. This CDR3 is built from 14 residues. The CDR3 is CASSPRQGVAEAFF. The DNA of the CDR3 is TGTGCCAGCAGCCCGCGACAGGGGGTCGCTGAAGCTTTCTTT.

This sequence joins TRBV7-2 and TRBJ2-2; maybe TRBD2 (5 bases). This CDR3 is built from 14 residues. V dropped 3 bases and J dropped 1 base, with 6 bases sitting between them. Germline values: CDR1 SGHTA, CDR2 FQGNSA. CDR3 sequence (DNA): TGTGCCAGCAGCTTGGCGGGGAACACCGGGGAGCTGTTTTTT. Translation gives CASSLAGNTGELFF.

This clone came up once. J is TRBJ2-1 and V is TRBV5-6; 8 bases map to TRBD2. The CDR3 is 15 residues long. Trimming took 2 bases from V and 8 from J; bases not matched to a gene: 9. Looked up from germline, CDR1 is SGHDT and CDR2 is YYEEEE. The CDR3 loop reads CASSLAGAGGHEQFF. In DNA form, the CDR3 reads TGTGCCAGCAGCTTAGCGGGAGCGGGTGGTCATGAGCAGTTCTTC.

The chain combines TRBV7-9 with TRBJ2-7; D not certain. V lost 2 bases and J lost 3, with 2 bases in between. This CDR3 is built from 11 residues. In germline, CDR1 is SEHNR, CDR2 FQNEAQ (reference sequence). The CDR3 bases are TGTGCCAGCAGCTTAAACTACGAGCAGTACTTC. This gives the protein CASSLNYEQYF.

The chain recombines TRBV18 with TRBJ2-4; the D gene could be TRBD1 or TRBD2 (6 bases each). Trimming took off 5 bases at V and 7 bases at J, with 21 bases between the two ends. Germline values: CDR1 KGHSH, CDR2 LQKENI. The CDR3 sequence is 16 residues long. As DNA, the CDR3 is TGTGCCAGCTCAGGAGCCGGGGGCGCAGGACGGAACATTCAGTACTTC. Protein: CASSGAGGAGRNIQYF.

The rearrangement links TRBV6-1 to TRBJ2-1; maybe TRBD2 (5 bases). The germline V and J ends were trimmed by 0 bases and 10 bases, with 10 bases remaining between them. Germline lookup yields CDR1 MNHNS and CDR2 SASEGT. This CDR3 spans 13 amino acids. The CDR3 region has the DNA TGTGCCAGCAGTGAAGCGCGGGCCAGAGAGCAGTTCTTC. Protein: CASSEARAREQFF.

This chain joins TRBV7-6 and TRBJ1-4; 7 bases map to TRBD1. CDR3 length: 15 residues. With 5 bases clipped from V and 6 bases from J, the junction kept 9 bases outside the gene matches. Germline values: CDR1 SGHVS, CDR2 FNYEAQ. The CDR3 bases are TGTGCCAGCAGCGAGATCAGGGGGGGCGATGAAAAACTGTTTTTT. Translating it yields CASSEIRGGDEKLFF.

The chain links TRBV28 to TRBJ1-3; TRBD1 might be the D (5 bases). The germline V and J ends were trimmed by 6 bases and 0 bases, with 15 bases remaining between them. The CDR3 sequence is 16 residues long. Germline lookup yields CDR1 MDHEN and CDR2 SYDVKM. The CDR3 loop is CASSLFGGSSGNTIYF. CDR3 DNA sequence: TGTGCCAGCAGCCTCTTTGGGGGGAGCTCTGGAAACACCATATATTTT.

V is TRBV27 and J is TRBJ2-2; possibly TRBD1 for D (5 bases). Trimming took off 1 base at V and 5 bases at J, with 17 bases between the two ends. Germline-derived CDR1 and CDR2 are MNHEY and SMNVEV (reference sequence). The CDR3 runs to 17 residues. The CDR3 DNA is TGTGCCAGCAGTTTATGGGGCTATGGGGATTGGACCGGGGAGCTGTTTTTT. Translation gives CASSLWGYGDWTGELFF.

V and J are TRBV7-2 and TRBJ1-3; D gene ambiguous. The CDR3 totals 17 residues. Trimming removed 3 bases at V and 1 base at J, with 16 bases between. CDR1 and CDR2 from the germline V gene are SGHTA and FQGNSA. The CDR3 loop reads CASSFGPPAFSGNTIYF. CDR3 sequence (DNA): TGTGCCAGCAGCTTTGGTCCCCCGGCCTTTTCTGGAAACACCATATATTTT.

The rearrangement joins TRBV24-1 to TRBJ2-1; 14 positions agree with TRBD2. In germline, CDR1 is KGHDR, CDR2 SFDVKD. This CDR3 has 16 amino acids. V gave up 4 bases and J gave up 7 bases; unmatched junction bases: 5. DNA of the CDR3: TGTGCCACCAGTGACCGACTAGCGGGAGGGAGGAATGAGCAGTTCTTC. Its protein is CATSDRLAGGRNEQFF.

The gene calls are TRBV12-3 or TRBV12-4 and TRBJ2-7; no clear D. This CDR3 is built from 11 residues. Trimming removed 8 bases at V and 6 bases at J, with 11 bases between. For the CDR3, the DNA is TGTGCCAGCTCTTCTCAGACCGAGCAGTACTTC. Translation gives CASSSQTEQYF.

The chain carries TRBV15 and TRBJ1-5; a possible D gene is TRBD1 (6 bases). The CDR3 spans 15 residues. Germline values: CDR1 LNHNV, CDR2 YYDKDF (reference sequence). Deletions cut 5 bases from V and 7 bases from J, with 18 bases between. For the CDR3, the DNA is TGTGCCACCAGCTCAAGGACAGCTAGGGGACAGCCCCAGCATTTT. As protein: CATSSRTARGQPQHF. The variable domain in full, completed from reference TRBV15 and TRBJ1-5, reads DAMVIQNPRYQVTQFGKPVTLSCSQTLNHNVMYWYQQKSSQAPKLLFHYYDKDFNNEADTPDNFQSRRPNTSFCFLDIRSPGLGDTAMYLCATSSRTARGQPQHFGDGTRLSIL.

V usage is TRBV19 and J usage is TRBJ1-4, with TRBD1 matching over 9 bases. The CDR3 totals 14 residues. The germline V gene has CDR1 LNHDA and CDR2 SQIVND (reference sequence). V was clipped by 6 bases and J by 7 bases; unmatched bases: 6. As DNA, the CDR3 is TGTGCCAGTAGGCGGACAGGGGCAGGTGAAAAACTGTTTTTT. This gives the protein CASRRTGAGEKLFF.

This chain connects TRBV15 to TRBJ1-5; 7 bases align to TRBD1. Unmatched junction bases numbered 6, after V lost 3 bases and J lost 7 bases. This CDR3 is 14 amino acids long. Germline CDR1 reads LNHNV; CDR2 reads YYDKDF (reference sequence). CDR3 residues: CATSSRQGGQPQHF. DNA for the CDR3: TGTGCCACCAGCAGTAGACAGGGAGGCCAGCCCCAGCATTTT.

The chain couples TRBV30 to TRBJ1-2; unclear D gene. Trimming cost V 1 base and J 5 bases, with 5 bases left between them. The CDR3 sequence is 11 residues long. Germline V gene lookup returns CDR1 GTSNPN and CDR2 SVGIG (reference sequence). The CDR3 protein is CAWSDKYGYTF. The DNA for the CDR3 is TGTGCCTGGAGTGACAAGTATGGCTACACCTTC.

The chain is built from TRBV29-1 and TRBJ2-7, with a possible D match to TRBD2 (6 bases). V shed 6 bases and J shed 2 bases, with 23 bases lying between them. CDR1 is SQVTM and CDR2 is ANQGSEA in the germline V gene. The CDR3 loop spans 16 amino acids. CDR3 loop: CSVDTRGPTGTYEQYF. The CDR3 nucleotides are TGCAGCGTCGATACGCGGGGTCCGACGGGTACCTACGAGCAGTACTTC.